The next 29 T cell receptor beta chains were all read from a single sample in a study of T cell responses to AZD1222 COVID-19 vaccine (dated by TCRdb to about 2021). Taken with the paper, the label for time point translates to: baseline before first vaccination. Libraries were prepared through the immunoSEQ multiplex PCR assay. This immuneACCESS table, as held by TCRdb, lists in-frame sequences with V and J called but not all clones. Of the missing ones, under half trace to an unresolved V gene in checked studies; the others have no known cause. Counted in this sample were 90,000 to 120,000 clones; about 85% of them appeared once. 3.5% to 5% of the sample goes to the ten largest clones. Specimen: peripheral blood, collected on day 0 of AZD1222 vaccination. The receptors here all came from an adult in good health.

Written as DNA, the CDR3 is TGTGCCAGCAGCCGCGGTGGGTCTGGAAACACCATATATTTT. This encodes CASSRGGSGNTIYF. The V call is TRBV11-2, the J call TRBJ1-3, with D unclear. CDR1 and CDR2 from the germline V gene are SGHAT and FQNNGV. Trimming removed 5 bases from V and 1 base from J, with 9 bases in between. The CDR3 has 14 residues.

V usage is TRBV7-8 and J usage is TRBJ1-2; D uncertain. Trimming pared 2 bases from V and 4 bases from J, leaving 11 bases between. The CDR3 covers 14 residues. The germline gives CDR1 SGHVS, CDR2 FQNEAQ. The CDR3 here is CASSLREGFYGYTF. CDR3 coding DNA: TGTGCCAGCAGCTTACGAGAGGGCTTCTATGGCTACACCTTC.

This chain uses TRBV19 with TRBJ1-2; D is perhaps TRBD1 (5 bases). The CDR3 spans 18 residues. Trimming shortened V by 7 bases and J by 3 bases, and 27 bases separated the two germline ends. Germline V gene sequence: CDR1 LNHDA, CDR2 SQIVND (reference sequence). DNA for the CDR3: TGTGCCAGTAAACCATCCAGGGCATTGGGCGAAGGGGACTATGGCTACACCTTC. It specifies CASKPSRALGEGDYGYTF.

With respect to this clone: Other DNA sequences from this sample encode an identical CDR3 as well. The V gene is TRBV7-9, the J gene TRBJ2-2; 9 positions agree with TRBD2. Germline V gene data show CDR1 as SEHNR and CDR2 as FQNEAQ (reference sequence). V was clipped by 5 bases and J by 1 base; unmatched bases: 11. The CDR3 has 18 residues. DNA for the CDR3: TGTGCCAGCAGCCTCGTAGGGGCGGGAGGGGGGAACACCGGGGAGCTGTTTTTT. Translation: CASSLVGAGGGNTGELFF.

The chain links TRBV7-2 to TRBJ2-7; 8 nucleotides match TRBD2. V shed 5 bases and J 3 bases; nucleotides not matched to a gene: 3. The V gene's germline CDR1 is SGHTA and CDR2 FQGNSA. The CDR3 length is 13 residues. The CDR3 sequence: CASSTSGGYEQYF. The DNA of the CDR3 is TGTGCCAGCAGCACCAGCGGGGGCTACGAGCAGTACTTC.

The chain is built from TRBV3-1 (or the pseudogene TRBV3-2) and TRBJ2-7; 8 positions agree with TRBD1. The CDR3 length is 15 residues. V shed 2 bases, J shed 4 bases, and the junction held 7 bases outside the gene matches. Germline values: CDR1 LGHDT, CDR2 YNNKEL (reference sequence). In nucleotides, the CDR3 is TGTGCCAGCAGCCAATCCGGACAGGGAAATTACGAGCAGTACTTC. It codes for CASSQSGQGNYEQYF.

CDR3 coding DNA: TGCAGCGTTCGGGCGGACTCTGGAAACACCATATATTTT. The encoded protein is CSVRADSGNTIYF. The chain combines TRBV29-1 with TRBJ1-3, with D hard to call. The CDR3 is 13 residues long. Trimming left V 5 bases short and J 0 bases short, with 8 bases between. Germline V gene lookup returns CDR1 SQVTM and CDR2 ANQGSEA.

The V call is TRBV6-1, the J call TRBJ1-5; TRBD1 might be the D (5 bases). The germline V gene has CDR1 MNHNS and CDR2 SASEGT. This CDR3 has 14 amino acids. Trimming stripped 3 bases from V and 6 bases from J, with 12 bases between. CDR3 amino acids: CASSDRGVTQPQHF. The CDR3 DNA reads as TGTGCCAGCAGTGATAGAGGGGTGACTCAGCCCCAGCATTTT.

The rearrangement links TRBV11-2 to TRBJ1-2, with TRBD1 matching 8 bases. Per the germline V gene, CDR1 is SGHAT and CDR2 is FQNNGV. Trimming cost V 4 bases and J 4 bases; bases outside gene matches: 2. CDR3 length equals 13 residues. This CDR3 is CASSYGTGYGYTF. The CDR3 DNA reads as TGTGCCAGCAGCTACGGGACAGGCTATGGCTACACCTTC.

The chain couples TRBV30 to TRBJ2-7; no reliable D call. V gave up 1 base and J gave up 5 bases, with 6 bases separating them. The CDR3 sequence is 11 residues long. Per the germline V gene, CDR1 is GTSNPN and CDR2 is SVGIG (reference sequence). The CDR3: CAWSGNNEQYF. The CDR3 DNA reads TGTGCCTGGAGTGGAAATAACGAGCAGTACTTC.

The chain uses TRBV15 and TRBJ2-3; TRBD1 might be the D (6 bases). CDR1 and CDR2 (germline): LNHNV, YYDKDF (reference sequence). Trimming removed 5 bases at V and 2 bases at J, with 14 bases between. This CDR3 has 15 residues. The CDR3: CATSDTGQPTDTQYF. In DNA, the CDR3 is TGTGCCACCAGCGACACCGGACAGCCCACAGATACGCAGTATTTT.

The chain carries TRBV28 and TRBJ2-2, with 11 bases that match TRBD1. V was clipped by 3 bases and J by 3 bases; unmatched bases: 12. The germline CDR1 and CDR2 sequences are MDHEN and SYDVKM. CDR3 length: 19 amino acids. The CDR3 region is CASSFGQGARRVYTGELFF. The DNA of the CDR3 is TGTGCCAGCAGTTTCGGACAGGGGGCAAGGCGGGTCTACACCGGGGAGCTGTTTTTT.

The chain combines TRBV5-1 with TRBJ2-5; D might be TRBD1 or TRBD2, each matching 6 bases. This CDR3 region has 14 residues. In germline, CDR1 is SGHRS, CDR2 YFSETQ. Trimming shortened V by 7 bases and J by 4 bases, and 17 bases separated the two germline ends. The CDR3 nucleotides read TGCGCCAGCCGAGCCTCGGGGGCCCGAGAGACCCAGTACTTC. Translation: CASRASGARETQYF.

V gene TRBV11-2 combines with J gene TRBJ1-4, with 9 positions matching TRBD1. Germline V CDR1 and CDR2: SGHAT, FQNNGV. This CDR3 spans 16 amino acids. V dropped 8 bases and J dropped 3; count of bases not matched to a gene: 10. The CDR3 nucleotides are TGTGCCAGCGGGACAGGGATTTTCGTGGCTAATGAAAAACTGTTTTTT. As protein: CASGTGIFVANEKLFF. Complete variable domain (other parts from reference TRBV11-2 and TRBJ1-4): EAGVAQSPRYKIIEKRQSVAFWCNPISGHATLYWYQQILGQGPKLLIQFQNNGVVDDSQLPKDRFSAERLKGVDSTLKIQPAKLEDSAVYLCASGTGIFVANEKLFFGSGTQLSVL.

This clone was detected only once. The chain uses TRBV7-2 and TRBJ2-3; 11 nucleotides align to TRBD2. Germline lookup yields CDR1 SGHTA and CDR2 FQGNSA. The CDR3 is 13 amino acids. V lost 11 bases to trimming and J lost 3 bases; unmatched junction nucleotides: 4. The CDR3 DNA reads TGTGCCCCACTAGCGGGAGTAACAGATACGCAGTATTTT. It yields the protein CAPLAGVTDTQYF.

This clone was seen a single time. The CDR3 nucleotides read TGTGCCAGCGGACTAGCGGTTGCCGAGACCCAGTACTTC. It yields the protein CASGLAVAETQYF. This chain connects TRBV7-2 to TRBJ2-5, with 10 bases fitting TRBD2. Looked up from germline, CDR1 is SGHTA and CDR2 is FQGNSA. This CDR3 is built from 13 residues. J lost 5 bases, V lost 8 bases, and 5 bases had no gene match.

The chain combines TRBV24-1 with TRBJ2-3; D gene uncertain. The CDR3 contains 12 residues. Germline values: CDR1 KGHDR, CDR2 SFDVKD. Trimming removed 7 bases at V and 2 bases at J, with 6 bases between. The CDR3 protein is CATSGDTDTQYF. Written as DNA, the CDR3 is TGTGCCACCAGCGGCGACACAGATACGCAGTATTTT.

This clone showed up just once. The genes are TRBV6-2 or TRBV6-3 and TRBJ2-1, with D unclear. CDR3 length: 15 amino acids. Germline-derived CDR1 and CDR2 are MNHEY and SVGEGT. Trimming stripped 0 bases from V and 4 bases from J, with 10 bases between. The chain's CDR3 is CASSYSKGGYNEQFF. The CDR3 region has the DNA TGTGCCAGCAGTTACTCGAAGGGCGGATACAATGAGCAGTTCTTC.

This chain joins TRBV6-2 or TRBV6-3 and TRBJ2-3; the match to TRBD1 covers 9 bases. V shed 2 bases and J 4 bases; nucleotides not matched to a gene: 7. This CDR3 spans 16 amino acids. Germline values: CDR1 MNHEY, CDR2 SVGEGT. In nucleotides, the CDR3 is TGTGCCAGCAGTTACAGGACAGGGGAGGAGGCAGATACGCAGTATTTT. Translated, it gives CASSYRTGEEADTQYF.

The chain combines TRBV7-9 with TRBJ2-5, with D possibly being TRBD2 (6 bases). CDR3 length equals 13 residues. With 5 bases removed from V and 3 bases from J, the gap between germline ends came to 10 bases. Germline CDR1 reads SEHNR; CDR2 reads FQNEAQ (reference sequence). The CDR3 sequence: CASSEGLKETQYF. DNA for the CDR3: TGTGCCAGCAGCGAGGGACTTAAAGAGACCCAGTACTTC.

The chain combines TRBV5-1 with TRBJ2-1, with D perhaps matching TRBD2 (7 bases). CDR3 length: 17 residues. V was cut by 6 bases and J by 1 base, with 20 bases left in between. Germline CDR1 SGHRS, CDR2 YFSETQ. The CDR3: CASTGVAGAGSYNEQFF. CDR3 DNA sequence: TGCGCCAGCACCGGTGTCGCGGGGGCCGGGTCCTACAATGAGCAGTTCTTC.

This clone was counted between two and nine times. The V gene is TRBV29-1, the J gene TRBJ2-1; the D gene is possibly TRBD2 (5 bases). Trimming left V 6 bases short and J 2 bases short, with 20 bases between. Germline V gene data show CDR1 as SQVTM and CDR2 as ANQGSEA. The CDR3 contains 16 residues. CDR3: CSVGLRRSPTYNEQFF. The CDR3 DNA follows: TGCAGCGTAGGCCTGCGGAGGAGTCCTACCTACAATGAGCAGTTCTTC.

V gene TRBV19 combines with J gene TRBJ1-1, with unresolved D. Trimming cost V 7 bases and J 0 bases, with 9 bases left between them. Per the germline V gene, CDR1 is LNHDA and CDR2 is SQIVND (reference sequence). The CDR3 covers 13 residues. The CDR3 DNA reads TGTGCCAGTAACAACCTCATGAACACTGAAGCTTTCTTT. This sequence encodes CASNNLMNTEAFF.

V and J are TRBV30 and TRBJ2-1; the D gene is possibly TRBD2 (6 bases). The CDR3 contains 16 residues. The V gene lost 4 bases and the J gene lost 0 bases, with 16 bases spanning the gap. Germline V gives CDR1 GTSNPN, CDR2 SVGIG (reference sequence). The CDR3 loop reads CAWTRDFLSSYNEQFF. As DNA, the CDR3 is TGTGCCTGGACCCGGGACTTCCTAAGCTCCTACAATGAGCAGTTCTTC. Full variable domain (missing parts from reference TRBV30 and TRBJ2-1): SQTIHQWPATLVQPVGSPLSLECTVEGTSNPNLYWYRQAAGRGLQLLFYSVGIGQISSEVPQNLSASRPQDRQFILSSKKLLLSDSGFYLCAWTRDFLSSYNEQFFGPGTRLTVL.

The chain uses TRBV2 and TRBJ2-2, with D possibly matching TRBD2 (5 bases). The CDR3 is 15 amino acids. Per germline, CDR1 SNHLY and CDR2 FYNNEI. Between the trimmed V and J ends, which lost 7 bases and 0 bases, there was a span of 12 bases. The CDR3 DNA follows: TGTGCCAGCAATGGATACGGGGCGAACACCGGGGAGCTGTTTTTT. Protein product: CASNGYGANTGELFF. The variable domain in full, with the rest retrieved from reference TRBV2 and TRBJ2-2, is EPEVTQTPSHQVTQMGQEVILRCVPISNHLYFYWYRQILGQKVEFLVSFYNNEISEKSEIFDDQFSVERPDGSNFTLKIRSTKLEDSAMYFCASNGYGANTGELFFGEGSRLTVL.

This clone was picked up one time. The chain has TRBV9 and TRBJ1-1; D unresolved. Trimming stripped 5 bases from V and 1 base from J, with 15 bases between. This CDR3 spans 15 amino acids. CDR1 and CDR2 from the germline V gene are SGDLS and YYNGEE. The chain's CDR3 is CASRHGPGGNTEAFF. In DNA, the CDR3 is TGTGCCAGCAGACATGGACCCGGAGGGAACACTGAAGCTTTCTTT.

The rearrangement links TRBV9 to TRBJ1-6, with TRBD1 matching over 11 bases. CDR1 SGDLS and CDR2 YYNGEE come from the germline V gene. The CDR3 contains 17 residues. With V trimmed by 3 bases and J by 7 bases, 9 bases remained unmatched. Here the CDR3 reads CASSGQTGTGGNSPLHF. The DNA of the CDR3 is TGTGCCAGCAGCGGGCAAACCGGGACAGGGGGAAATTCACCCCTCCACTTT.

This clone was observed once. The J gene is TRBJ1-1, the V gene TRBV19; D gene unclear. V lost 5 bases and J lost 0, with 4 bases in between. There are 12 residues in the CDR3. Looked up from germline, CDR1 is LNHDA and CDR2 is SQIVND (reference sequence). Written as DNA, the CDR3 is TGTGCCAGTAGTTGGATGAACACTGAAGCTTTCTTT. Translating it yields CASSWMNTEAFF. The whole variable domain, remainder taken from reference TRBV19 and TRBJ1-1, is DGGITQSPKYLFRKEGQNVTLSCEQNLNHDAMYWYRQDPGQGLRLIYYSQIVNDFQKGDIAEGYSVSREKKESFPLTVTSAQKNPTAFYLCASSWMNTEAFFGQGTRLTVV.

This clone was recorded only once. The gene calls are TRBV15 and TRBJ1-2; tentatively, D is TRBD1 (5 bases). Germline-derived CDR1 and CDR2 are LNHNV and YYDKDF (reference sequence). The CDR3 has 15 residues. Trimming left V 0 bases short and J 4 bases short, with 12 bases between. CDR3 sequence (DNA): TGTGCCACCAGCAGAGATATCGGGACGGCCTATGGCTACACCTTC. Translation: CATSRDIGTAYGYTF.